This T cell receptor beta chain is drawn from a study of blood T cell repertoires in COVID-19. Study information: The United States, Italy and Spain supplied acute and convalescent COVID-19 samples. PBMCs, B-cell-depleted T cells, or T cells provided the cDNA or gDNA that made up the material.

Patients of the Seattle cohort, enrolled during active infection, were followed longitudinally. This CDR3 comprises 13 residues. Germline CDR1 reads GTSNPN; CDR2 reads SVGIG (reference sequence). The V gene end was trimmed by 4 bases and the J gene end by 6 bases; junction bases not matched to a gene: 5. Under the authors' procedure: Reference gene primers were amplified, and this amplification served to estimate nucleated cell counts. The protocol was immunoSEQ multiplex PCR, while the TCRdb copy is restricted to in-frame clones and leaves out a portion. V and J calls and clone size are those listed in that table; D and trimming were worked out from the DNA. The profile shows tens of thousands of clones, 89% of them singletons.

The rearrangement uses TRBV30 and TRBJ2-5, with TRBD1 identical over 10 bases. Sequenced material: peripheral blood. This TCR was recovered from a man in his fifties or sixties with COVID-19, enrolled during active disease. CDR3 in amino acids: CAWTTDRGKTQYF. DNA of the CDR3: TGTGCCTGGACCACGGACAGGGGGAAGACCCAGTACTTC.